The 31 T cell receptor beta chains below were found in one sample sequenced in a study of beta chain features in type 1 diabetes (dated by TCRdb to the late 2010s). To prepare the library, the immunoSEQ multiplex PCR assay was applied. The High Capacity cDNA Reverse Transcription Kit was used to reverse transcribe all of the isolated RNA, meaning that expressed TCRB transcripts were what got sequenced. TCRdb retrieved this table from immuneACCESS and kept in-frame rearrangements only. Not all clones are present; in checked studies, unresolved V genes account for under half, and no reason is known for the remainder. This sample lists 900,000 or so clones; 15% to 20% were detected once. The top ten clones comprise 0.02% to 0.03% of the sample. Specimen: naive CD4+ T cells from blood. This specimen's cell subset or site label, per the study, means: true naive CD4+ T cells. The receptors originated from a woman aged 18 to 35 in good health.

The CDR3 DNA reads TGTGCCAGCAGCTCAGTCGAACTAGAACGACGCGGCGAGCAGTACTTC. Translated, it gives CASSSVELERRGEQYF. This sequence joins TRBV5-4 and TRBJ2-7, with D possibly TRBD2 on 5 matching bases. This CDR3 is built from 16 residues. V shed 3 bases and J shed 6 bases, with 22 bases lying between them. Germline CDR1 is SGHNT and CDR2 is YYREEE (reference sequence).

This clone turned up a few times. The J gene is TRBJ2-5, the V gene TRBV28, with D possibly being TRBD2 (6 bases). The CDR3 has 17 amino acids. The germline V and J ends were trimmed by 7 bases and 5 bases, with 26 bases remaining between them. The germline CDR1 and CDR2 sequences are MDHEN and SYDVKM. The CDR3 reads CASTENRDSRIQETQYF. In DNA form, the CDR3 reads TGTGCCAGCACCGAGAACCGGGACTCCCGAATCCAGGAGACCCAGTACTTC.

This chain links TRBV28 with TRBJ2-2; 15 bases fit TRBD2. The ends lost 4 bases at V and 7 bases at J; junction bases unmatched: 1. The CDR3 sequence is 15 residues long. The germline V gene encodes CDR1 MDHEN and CDR2 SYDVKM. CDR3 sequence: CASSSGLAGGGELFF. The CDR3 bases are TGTGCCAGCAGTTCGGGACTAGCGGGAGGCGGGGAGCTGTTTTTT.

This clone has only a few counts. This chain uses TRBV7-3 with TRBJ1-2; D gene uncertain. The V and J ends lost 5 bases and 5 bases respectively, with 6 bases between them. The CDR3 has 11 amino acids. CDR1 is SGHTA, CDR2 FQGTGA, per germline. The DNA of the CDR3 is TGTGCCAGCAGCCCCCGGTATGGCTACACCTTC. As protein: CASSPRYGYTF.

Concerning this clone: Other DNA sequences from this sample encode an identical CDR3 as well. The chain links TRBV7-9 to TRBJ1-1, with no clear D. CDR1 and CDR2 (germline): SEHNR, FQNEAQ (reference sequence). Trimming left V 5 bases short and J 1 base short, with 5 bases between. The length of the CDR3 is 12 residues. CDR3 protein: CASSLKNTEAFF. The CDR3 coding sequence is TGTGCCAGCAGCCTGAAGAACACTGAAGCTTTCTTT. Based on the CDR3 plus reference TRBV7-9 and TRBJ1-1, the full variable domain is DTGVSQNPRHKITKRGQNVTFRCDPISEHNRLYWYRQTLGQGPEFLTYFQNEAQLEKSRLLSDRFSAERPKGSFSTLEIQRTEQGDSAMYLCASSLKNTEAFFGQGTRLTVV.

The rearrangement uses TRBV27 and TRBJ1-1; perhaps TRBD1 as D (6 bases). Trimming pared 3 bases from V and 1 base from J, leaving 6 bases between. The germline CDR1 and CDR2 sequences are MNHEY and SMNVEV (reference sequence). CDR3 length: 13 residues. The CDR3 DNA follows: TGTGCCAGCAGTTTGGGACAGAACACTGAAGCTTTCTTT. Its translation: CASSLGQNTEAFF.

This clone appeared once. This sequence joins TRBV4-2 and TRBJ2-7; either TRBD1 or TRBD2 may fit D (5 bases each). The germline gives CDR1 LGHNA, CDR2 YNFKEQ. The CDR3 is 17 residues long. The ends were cut back, 0 bases at V and 5 bases at J, with 20 bases in the middle. CDR3 DNA: TGTGCCAGCAGCCAAGAGGGTCGAACGGGACCCGCCGACGAGCAGTACTTC. Translation gives CASSQEGRTGPADEQYF.

This clone was detected only a few times. V gene TRBV15 combines with J gene TRBJ2-3; D perhaps matches TRBD2 (6 bases). CDR1 and CDR2 (germline): LNHNV, YYDKDF (reference sequence). This CDR3 comprises 16 residues. The V end lost 1 base, the J end lost 0 bases, and 11 bases lay between the germline ends. This CDR3 reads CATSRGGRTSTDTQYF. In DNA, the CDR3 is TGTGCCACCAGCAGAGGAGGGAGGACTAGCACAGATACGCAGTATTTT. The full variable domain, its missing parts supplied by reference TRBV15 and TRBJ2-3, is DAMVIQNPRYQVTQFGKPVTLSCSQTLNHNVMYWYQQKSSQAPKLLFHYYDKDFNNEADTPDNFQSRRPNTSFCFLDIRSPGLGDTAMYLCATSRGGRTSTDTQYFGPGTRLTVL.

The CDR3 DNA reads as TGTGCCAGCAGCTTAGTCTGGCTAGCGGGTAACACAGATACGCAGTATTTT. It is translated as CASSLVWLAGNTDTQYF. V and J are TRBV11-2 and TRBJ2-3, with 8 bases matching TRBD2. This CDR3 has 17 amino acids. After removal of 1 base from V and 2 bases from J, the junction contained 8 bases not matched to a gene. The germline CDR1 and CDR2 sequences are SGHAT and FQNNGV.

The rearrangement joins TRBV9 to TRBJ2-3, with TRBD1 matching over 7 bases. The length of the CDR3 is 16 residues. The germline V gene has CDR1 SGDLS and CDR2 YYNGEE. The V gene end was trimmed by 7 bases and the J gene end by 6 bases; junction bases not matched to a gene: 17. The CDR3: CASSRRTTGVNDTQYF. For the CDR3, the DNA is TGTGCCAGCTCGAGAAGGACAACAGGGGTCAACGATACGCAGTATTTT.

This clone was detected a few times. V gene TRBV4-3 combines with J gene TRBJ2-7; 10 bases fit TRBD1. The germline V gene has CDR1 LGHNA and CDR2 YSLEER. The CDR3 contains 15 residues. V trimming: 3 bases; J trimming: 0 bases; junction bases outside the gene matches: 2. The CDR3 loop is CASSQGQGFSYEQYF. The CDR3 DNA reads TGCGCCAGCAGCCAGGGACAGGGGTTCTCCTACGAGCAGTACTTC.

The table lists this clone with a few counts. The chain uses TRBV7-9 and TRBJ2-5; 12 bases match TRBD2. Germline CDR1 reads SEHNR; CDR2 reads FQNEAQ (reference sequence). The junction had 12 bases not matched to a gene; V was cut back by 5 bases and J by 5 bases. The CDR3 length is 17 residues. CDR3 sequence reads: CASSPLASGRALETQYF. The CDR3 DNA is TGTGCCAGCAGCCCCTTGGCTAGCGGGAGGGCCTTGGAGACCCAGTACTTC.

This chain links TRBV15 with TRBJ2-1; 8 bases are shared with TRBD1. This CDR3 region has 14 residues. Trimming took 0 bases from V and 15 from J; bases not matched to a gene: 10. Germline V CDR1 and CDR2: LNHNV, YYDKDF (reference sequence). The CDR3 sequence is CATSRDYSGTGRFF. CDR3 bases: TGTGCCACCAGCAGAGACTACTCCGGGACAGGAAGGTTCTTC.

This rearrangement joins TRBV6-5 to TRBJ2-7, with 10 nucleotides matching TRBD1. This CDR3 is built from 15 residues. From germline, CDR1 is MNHEY and CDR2 SVGAGI. J lost 3 bases, V lost 6 bases, and 8 bases had no gene match. CDR3 DNA sequence: TGTGCCAGCAGAGACGACAGGGGGCTTCGCTACGAGCAGTACTTC. It specifies CASRDDRGLRYEQYF.

The table lists this clone with a few counts. The rearrangement links TRBV28 to TRBJ2-7, with 11 bases lining up with TRBD2. The tail of the sequence fits TRBJ2-5 better, so the J call may be wrong. Germline CDR1 is MDHEN and CDR2 is SYDVKM. There are 13 residues in the CDR3. The CDR3 sequence: CARTSGNSETQYF. The CDR3 DNA sequence: TGTGCCAGGACTAGCGGGAATTCGGAGACCCAGTACTTC.

The genes are TRBV19 and TRBJ2-1; D is unclear. The CDR3 has 13 amino acids. V dropped 6 bases and J dropped 5 bases, with 11 bases sitting between them. CDR1 LNHDA and CDR2 SQIVND come from the germline V gene (reference sequence). The CDR3 sequence is CASRRTVNNEQFF. The CDR3 DNA is TGTGCCAGTAGAAGGACGGTAAACAATGAGCAGTTCTTC. Together with reference TRBV19 and TRBJ2-1, the CDR3 gives the full variable domain: DGGITQSPKYLFRKEGQNVTLSCEQNLNHDAMYWYRQDPGQGLRLIYYSQIVNDFQKGDIAEGYSVSREKKESFPLTVTSAQKNPTAFYLCASRRTVNNEQFFGPGTRLTVL.

The rearrangement uses TRBV5-4 and TRBJ2-2; possible D gene TRBD2, 5 bases. This CDR3 has 14 amino acids. Germline loops: CDR1 SGHNT, CDR2 YYREEE (reference sequence). Trimming pared 2 bases from V and 4 bases from J, leaving 9 bases between. The CDR3 DNA reads TGTGCCAGCAGCTTTCTGGGGAGCACCGGGGAGCTGTTTTTT. The encoded protein is CASSFLGSTGELFF.

In this sample, this clone turned up a few times. This chain links TRBV13 with TRBJ2-3; 7 positions agree with TRBD1. CDR1 PRHDT and CDR2 FYEKMQ come from the germline V gene (reference sequence). The V and J ends lost 8 bases and 7 bases, in that order; junction bases with no gene match: 15. The CDR3 is 15 amino acids. As DNA, the CDR3 is TGTGCCAGCGCCCGACAGGGCATTTCTCTAAATACGCAGTATTTT. Translation gives CASARQGISLNTQYF.

This clone was detected once. The CDR3 DNA follows: TGTGCCATCGGCCGCGGACAGGGCACAGATACGCAGTATTTT. It codes for CAIGRGQGTDTQYF. The V call is TRBV10-3, the J call TRBJ2-3; 7 positions agree with TRBD1. Per germline, CDR1 ENHRY and CDR2 SYGVKD. J gave up 1 base and V 8 bases, and 6 bases lay outside the gene matches. This CDR3 contains 14 residues.

This chain uses TRBV4-1 with TRBJ1-4; a possible D gene is TRBD1 (6 bases). The CDR3 is made up of 15 amino acids. V was clipped by 0 bases and J by 10 bases, with 15 bases between them. The germline V gene has CDR1 MGHRA and CDR2 YSYEKL. This chain's CDR3 is CASSQEQRGTTKLFF. For the CDR3, the DNA is TGCGCCAGCAGCCAAGAACAGAGGGGGACGACAAAACTGTTTTTT.

This clone appeared a few times. The identical CDR3 is also encoded by other nucleotide sequences in the sample. This chain links TRBV20-1 with TRBJ1-2; 7 bases align to TRBD1. The CDR3 is 11 residues long. Germline values: CDR1 DFQATT, CDR2 SNEGSKA (reference sequence). V dropped 3 bases and J dropped 7; count of bases not matched to a gene: 2. The CDR3 spells CSASDRAGYTF. The CDR3, as DNA: TGCAGTGCTAGCGACAGGGCTGGCTACACCTTC.

This clone was observed a handful of times. The genes are TRBV27 and TRBJ2-1; a weak D match, TRBD1 (6 bases). V gave up 3 bases and J gave up 7 bases, with 13 bases separating them. CDR1 and CDR2 from the germline V gene are MNHEY and SMNVEV (reference sequence). The CDR3 extends over 14 amino acids. The CDR3 DNA is TGTGCCAGCAGTTTGACAGGACGGTTAAATGAGCAGTTCTTC. Protein: CASSLTGRLNEQFF.

This chain connects TRBV4-3 to TRBJ2-4, with D perhaps matching TRBD2 (6 bases). Germline V gene lookup returns CDR1 LGHNA and CDR2 YSLEER. CDR3 size: 18 residues. The V end was cut by 7 bases, the J end by 0 bases, with 22 bases between. The CDR3 region has the DNA TGCGCCAGCACGGAGGGATCGGCTGAATTTGTAGCCAAAAACATTCAGTACTTC. It is translated as CASTEGSAEFVAKNIQYF.

V and J are TRBV21-1 and TRBJ2-3; the D call TRBD1 from the table was never checked on the DNA. TRBV21-1 is labeled a pseudogene. This CDR3 is built from 16 residues. In DNA form, the CDR3 reads TGTGCCAGCAGCAAAGACAGGGGCCATACCACAGATACGCAGTATTTT. It yields the protein CASSKDRGHTTDTQYF.

There are a few counts of this clone. This rearrangement joins TRBV9 to TRBJ2-7; no firm D call. The CDR3 contains 16 residues. Germline CDR1 SGDLS, CDR2 YYNGEE. V shed 4 bases and J shed 3 bases, with 20 bases lying between them. Here the CDR3 reads CASSPSTGVIIYEQYF. CDR3 DNA: TGTGCCAGCAGCCCCAGCACGGGCGTTATCATCTACGAGCAGTACTTC.

Only a few counts were recorded for this clone. V is TRBV2 and J is TRBJ2-1; tentatively, D is TRBD2 (5 bases). This CDR3 has 13 residues. V was clipped by 8 bases and J by 4 bases, with 12 bases between them. Germline V gives CDR1 SNHLY, CDR2 FYNNEI. CDR3 loop: CASCAGVYNEQFF. CDR3 DNA: TGTGCCAGCTGCGCGGGCGTTTACAATGAGCAGTTCTTC.

This clone was picked up a small number of times. This sequence joins TRBV19 and TRBJ1-2; 7 bases agree with TRBD1. The CDR3 is made up of 12 amino acids. The V and J ends lost 5 bases and 7 bases, in that order; junction bases with no gene match: 4. CDR1 and CDR2 (germline): LNHDA, SQIVND (reference sequence). The CDR3 sequence is CASSQTGSGYTF. DNA for the CDR3: TGTGCCAGTAGTCAGACAGGGAGTGGCTACACCTTC.

This clone was seen more than once but under ten times. The rearrangement links TRBV9 to TRBJ1-3; D is perhaps TRBD1 (5 bases). V dropped 0 bases and J dropped 2 bases, with 9 bases sitting between them. The CDR3 is 15 amino acids. Germline assignment: CDR1 SGDLS and CDR2 YYNGEE. CDR3 DNA sequence: TGTGCCAGCAGCGTAGGGGGGAGTGCTGGAAACACCATATATTTT. Its protein product is CASSVGGSAGNTIYF.

The chain links TRBV28 to TRBJ2-1; TRBD1 matches at 11 bases. The CDR3 loop spans 16 amino acids. The V and J ends lost 7 bases and 4 bases, in that order; junction bases with no gene match: 9. Germline-derived CDR1 and CDR2 are MDHEN and SYDVKM. The chain's CDR3 is CASTHPGTGGYNEQFF. The CDR3 coding sequence is TGTGCCAGCACTCATCCGGGGACAGGGGGATACAATGAGCAGTTCTTC.

A few counts support this clone. The chain combines TRBV11-2 with TRBJ2-7; perhaps TRBD1 as D (6 bases). Trimming left V 5 bases short and J 5 bases short, with 13 bases between. The germline CDR1 and CDR2 sequences are SGHAT and FQNNGV. CDR3 length: 13 residues. The CDR3 sequence: CASSQQQGHEQYF. CDR3 nucleotides: TGTGCCAGCAGCCAGCAACAGGGCCACGAGCAGTACTTC.

This clone was detected a few times. A junction end diverges from the germline sequence, so it may reflect a read error. The V call is TRBV7-9, the J call TRBJ1-1; D is unclear. The CDR3 spans 14 residues. The germline V gene has CDR1 SEHNR and CDR2 FQNEAQ (reference sequence). The CDR3 region has the DNA TGTGCCAGCAGCTTAGTAGGGTTGAAGACTGAAGCTTTCTTT. Amino acids: CASSLVGLKTEAFF. The variable domain in full, completed from reference TRBV7-9 and TRBJ1-1, reads DTGVSQNPRHKITKRGQNVTFRCDPISEHNRLYWYRQTLGQGPEFLTYFQNEAQLEKSRLLSDRFSAERPKGSFSTLEIQRTEQGDSAMYLCASSLVGLKTEAFFGQGTRLTVV.